This TCR beta chain was sequenced for a study of neurological immune-mediated disorders. General study points: CDR3 amino acid sequences found in expanded clones were never shared across subjects, suggesting private repertoires in all groups.

Looked up from germline, CDR1 is SGHNT and CDR2 is YENEEA. V shed 5 bases and J 2 bases; nucleotides not matched to a gene: 7. The CDR3 runs to 15 residues. Ten or more counts support this clonotype. Its matching antigen is unknown. It was blood bank volunteers in Maryland, USA who made up the healthy controls. Source material was 2 million unsorted PBMCs, stored at -80 °C in RNAlater. With 10-nucleotide random UMIs included, cDNA was synthesized by 5'RACE. TCRdb independently ran MiXCR on the 5' RACE reads; one entry per CDR3 protein. The data show roughly 80,000 distinct CDR3 sequences, with 17% seen just once and just over 15% held by the top ten.

Material for sequencing was PBMCs. The chain combines TRBV11-3 with TRBJ2-5, with TRBD1 identical over 8 bases. The sequence was collected from a woman in her forties in good health. The CDR3 bases are TGTGCCAGCAGCAAGGGACAGGCCCTACAAGAGACCCAGTACTTC. Translating it yields CASSKGQALQETQYF.